The rows below give T cell receptor beta chains drawn from one sample of a study of T cell repertoires in cytomegalovirus infection. TCRdb fed the reads into MiXCR, producing one record per CDR3 protein. There are approximately 500,000 distinct CDR3 sequences in the sample; 16% occur only once, and 20% to 30% lies in the top ten. Sequenced: CD8+ T cells from PBMCs. These receptors originate from a human donor in good health (CMV status not recorded). Some clones in this sample may be carry-over from other donors' samples. Each CDR3 is given with its conserved first and last residue. A D gene is named only where the DNA matches it firmly. Size is stated for part of the rows, as once, few or many counts, or as a class when the clone is expanded.

len | j_gene | v_gene | d_gene | abundance | CDR3aa | CDR3nt
16 | TRBJ2-2 | TRBV10-2 | . | few | CASFRSGNANTGELFF | TGCGCCAGCTTTAGGTCAGGGAACGCGAACACCGGGGAGCTGTTTTTT
10 | TRBJ2-1 | TRBV2 | . | many | CASAGREQFF | TGTGCCAGTGCGGGGAGGGAGCAGTTCTTC
16 | TRBJ1-2 | TRBV9 | . | . | CASSVGQALEYYGYTF | TGTGCCAGCAGCGTAGGACAGGCTTTAGAGTACTATGGCTACACCTTC
16 | TRBJ2-7 | TRBV28 | TRBD2 | few | CASSSPQEREGYEQYF | TGTGCCAGCAGTTCACCCCAAGAGCGGGAGGGTTACGAGCAGTACTTC
17 | TRBJ2-3 | TRBV10-3 | TRBD2 | . | CAIRASGGGPIPDTQYF | TGTGCCATCAGAGCTAGTGGCGGGGGGCCTATACCAGATACGCAGTATTTT
13 | TRBJ1-1 | TRBV20-1 | . | . | CSARSVGVPEAFF | TGCAGTGCTAGAAGCGTAGGGGTTCCTGAAGCTTTCTTT
17 | TRBJ2-7 | TRBV29-1 | . | many | CSVEGMGQGLGSYEQYF | TGCAGCGTTGAAGGAATGGGACAGGGACTAGGTTCCTACGAGCAGTACTTC
18 | TRBJ2-1 | TRBV4-1 | . | . | CASSQEGVPGASRDEQFF | TGCGCCAGCAGCCAAGAGGGGGTGCCGGGAGCAAGTAGAGATGAGCAGTTCTTC
14 | TRBJ1-6 | TRBV19 | . | . | CASTARQGNSPLHF | TGTGCCAGTACCGCGAGGCAGGGAAATTCACCCCTCCACTTT
15 | TRBJ2-2 | TRBV12-3/TRBV12-4 | TRBD2 | many | CASSGTSRNTGELFF | TGTGCCAGCAGCGGGACTAGCCGAAACACCGGGGAGCTGTTTTTT
15 | TRBJ1-2 | TRBV7-9 | . | many | CASSSGTLANYGYTF | TGTGCCAGCAGCTCGGGGACATTAGCTAACTATGGCTACACCTTC
16 | TRBJ2-7 | TRBV11-2 | . | . | CASSFAGQPGSYEQYF | TGTGCCAGCAGCTTCGCGGGACAGCCCGGATCCTACGAGCAGTACTTC
14 | TRBJ2-7 | TRBV6-1 | . | many | CASGGLASPYEQYF | TGTGCCAGCGGAGGGCTAGCCTCGCCCTACGAGCAGTACTTC
12 | TRBJ1-3 | TRBV30 | . | few | CAWGDSGNTIYF | TGTGCCTGGGGAGACTCTGGAAACACCATATATTTT
15 | TRBJ1-4 | TRBV6-5 | . | . | CASHLRVGHPSKLFF | TGTGCCAGCCACCTTAGGGTGGGACACCCATCCAAACTGTTTTTT
16 | TRBJ2-7 | TRBV6-5 | TRBD2 | . | CASRPTSGPSSYEQYF | TGTGCCAGCAGACCCACTAGCGGGCCATCCTCCTACGAGCAGTACTTC
14 | TRBJ2-1 | TRBV7-6 | TRBD2 | . | CASTLAGGGNEQFF | TGTGCCAGCACCCTAGCGGGAGGGGGGAATGAGCAGTTCTTC
13 | TRBJ1-1 | TRBV5-8 | . | few | CASPTGRGTEAFF | TGTGCCAGCCCGACAGGTAGAGGAACTGAAGCTTTCTTT
11 | TRBJ2-7 | TRBV6-1 | . | many | CASSESREQYF | TGTGCCAGCAGTGAATCCCGGGAGCAGTACTTC
16 | TRBJ2-7 | TRBV9 | . | many | CASSPSSKGLPYEQYF | TGTGCCAGCAGCCCGTCGTCAAAGGGACTTCCCTACGAGCAGTACTTC
13 | TRBJ1-4 | TRBV27 | . | . | CASSFGQGEKLFF | TGTGCCAGCAGTTTCGGGCAGGGGGAAAAACTGTTTTTT
14 | TRBJ2-7 | TRBV5-1 | . | . | CASRAAVGSYEQYF | TGCGCCAGCAGGGCGGCGGTAGGCTCCTACGAGCAGTACTTC
14 | TRBJ1-2 | TRBV7-9 | . | many | CASSLDGGIYGYTF | TGTGCCAGCAGCTTGGATGGGGGGATCTATGGCTACACCTTC
15 | TRBJ2-7 | TRBV5-4 | TRBD1 | . | CASSHRDRVRAEQYF | TGTGCCAGCAGCCACCGGGACAGGGTAAGGGCAGAGCAGTACTTC
15 | TRBJ1-5 | TRBV20-1 | . | few | CSARDPGEIHQPQHF | TGCAGTGCTAGAGACCCGGGTGAGATCCATCAGCCCCAGCATTTT
15 | TRBJ2-1 | TRBV5-1 | TRBD1 | many | CASQPQGGPYNEQFF | TGCGCCAGTCAGCCACAGGGGGGTCCTTACAATGAGCAGTTCTTC
11 | TRBJ2-1 | TRBV28 | . | many | CASSHLGSQFF | TGTGCCAGCAGTCATCTAGGTTCGCAGTTCTTC
12 | TRBJ1-4 | TRBV7-9 | . | many | CASSKSNEKLFF | TGTGCCAGCAGCAAGAGTAATGAAAAACTGTTTTTT
18 | TRBJ2-7 | TRBV4-2 | TRBD2 | . | CASSQDPGLAGSAGEQYF | TGTGCCAGCAGCCAAGATCCGGGACTAGCGGGCTCGGCTGGCGAGCAGTACTTC
12 | TRBJ2-7 | TRBV7-9 | . | many | CASSTSRWEQYF | TGTGCCAGCAGTACTAGCCGGTGGGAGCAGTACTTC
15 | TRBJ2-1 | TRBV18 | TRBD1 | few | CASSHRDRLDNEQFF | TGTGCCAGCTCACACCGGGACAGATTAGACAATGAGCAGTTCTTC